This T cell receptor beta chain was recorded in a study of CD8 T cells in Susac syndrome. Study-wide points: The authors acknowledged that the study's TCR sequencing and HLA analysis involved relatively few individuals.

The V gene's germline CDR1 is SEHNR and CDR2 FQNEAQ (reference sequence). V shed 6 bases and J shed 1 base, with 12 bases lying between them. CDR3 length: 14 residues. TEMRA cells were FACS-enriched and CD8+ and CD4+ T cells negatively isolated. An amount of RNA that ranged from roughly 0.5 to 1 ug was reverse transcribed with random hexamers. TCR beta CDR3 was amplified by immunoSEQ covering 54 Vbeta and 13 Jbeta. Each CDR3 protein gets one entry after TCRdb re-called the immunoSEQ multiplex PCR reads with MiXCR. The sample has roughly 120,000 distinct CDR3 sequences, approximately 95% seen once. Comment on this clonotype: Its antigen is currently unknown.

This chain joins TRBV7-9 and TRBJ1-1; D is unresolved. The specimen sequenced was CD8+ T cells from PBMCs. This receptor was obtained from a human donor with multiple sclerosis. The CDR3 DNA sequence: TGTGCCAGCAGTAGACCCGGCGGGAACACTGAAGCTTTCTTT. This encodes CASSRPGGNTEAFF.